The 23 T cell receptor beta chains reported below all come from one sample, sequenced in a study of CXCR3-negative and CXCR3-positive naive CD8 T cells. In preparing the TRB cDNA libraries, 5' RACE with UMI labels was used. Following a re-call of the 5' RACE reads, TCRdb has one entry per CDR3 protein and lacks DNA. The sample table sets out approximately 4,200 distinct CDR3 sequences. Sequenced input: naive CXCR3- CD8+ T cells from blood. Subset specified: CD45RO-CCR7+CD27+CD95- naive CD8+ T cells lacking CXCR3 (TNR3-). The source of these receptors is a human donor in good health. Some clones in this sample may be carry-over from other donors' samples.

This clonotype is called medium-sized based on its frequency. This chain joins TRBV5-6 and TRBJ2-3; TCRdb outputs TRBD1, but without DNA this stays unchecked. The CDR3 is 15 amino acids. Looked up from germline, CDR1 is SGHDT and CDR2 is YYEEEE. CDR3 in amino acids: CASSLGRTGTDTQYF.

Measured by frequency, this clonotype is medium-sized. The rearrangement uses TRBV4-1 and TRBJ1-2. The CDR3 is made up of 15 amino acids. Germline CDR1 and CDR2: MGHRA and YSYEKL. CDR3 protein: CASSQDGQRNYGYTF.

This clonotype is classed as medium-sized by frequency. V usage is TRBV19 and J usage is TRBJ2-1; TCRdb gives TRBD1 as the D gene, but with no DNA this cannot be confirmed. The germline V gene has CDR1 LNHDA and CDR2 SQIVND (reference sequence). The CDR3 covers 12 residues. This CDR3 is CASLDSYNEQFF.

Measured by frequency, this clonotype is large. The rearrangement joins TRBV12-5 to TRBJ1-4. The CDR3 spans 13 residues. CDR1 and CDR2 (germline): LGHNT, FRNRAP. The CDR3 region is CASGLSGGEKLFF.

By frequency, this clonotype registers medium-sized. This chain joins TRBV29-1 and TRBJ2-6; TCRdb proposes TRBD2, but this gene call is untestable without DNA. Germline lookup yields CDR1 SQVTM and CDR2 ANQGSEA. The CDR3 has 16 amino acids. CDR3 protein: CSLGRQRFSGANVLTF.

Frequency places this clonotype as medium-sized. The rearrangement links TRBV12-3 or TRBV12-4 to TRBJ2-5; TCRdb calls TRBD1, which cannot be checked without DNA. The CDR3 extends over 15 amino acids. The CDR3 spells CASSFGGTGQETQYF.

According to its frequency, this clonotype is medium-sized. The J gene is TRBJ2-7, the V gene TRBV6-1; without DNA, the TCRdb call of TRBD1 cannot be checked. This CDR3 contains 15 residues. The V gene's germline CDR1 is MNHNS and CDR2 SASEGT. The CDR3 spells CASSEPPGHGHEQYF.

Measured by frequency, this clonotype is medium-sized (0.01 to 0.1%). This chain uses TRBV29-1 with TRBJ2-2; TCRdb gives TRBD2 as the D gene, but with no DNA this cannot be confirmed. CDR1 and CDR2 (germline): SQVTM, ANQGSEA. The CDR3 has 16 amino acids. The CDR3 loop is CSVEEPLAGGFGELFF.

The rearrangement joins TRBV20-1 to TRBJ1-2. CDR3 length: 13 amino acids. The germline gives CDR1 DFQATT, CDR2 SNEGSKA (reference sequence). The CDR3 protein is CSARQESNYGYTF.

This CDR3 reads CASSEGGQVSFTDTQYF. The chain has TRBV5-1 and TRBJ2-3; TCRdb proposes TRBD1, but this gene call is untestable without DNA. The CDR3 is made up of 17 amino acids. Germline CDR1 and CDR2: SGHRS and YFSETQ.

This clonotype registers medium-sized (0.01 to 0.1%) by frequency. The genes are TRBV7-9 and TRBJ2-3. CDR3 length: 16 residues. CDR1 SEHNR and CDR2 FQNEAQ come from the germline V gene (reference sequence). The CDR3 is CASSLGLAGRTDTQYF. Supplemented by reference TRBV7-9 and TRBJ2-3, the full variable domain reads DTGVSQNPRHKITKRGQNVTFRCDPISEHNRLYWYRQTLGQGPEFLTYFQNEAQLEKSRLLSDRFSAERPKGSFSTLEIQRTEQGDSAMYLCASSLGLAGRTDTQYFGPGTRLTVL.

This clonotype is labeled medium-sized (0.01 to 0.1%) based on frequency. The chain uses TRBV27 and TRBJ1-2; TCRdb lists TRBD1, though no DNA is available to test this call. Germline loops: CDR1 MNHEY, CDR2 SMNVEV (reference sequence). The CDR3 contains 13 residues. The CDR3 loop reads CASRAGTGDGYTF.

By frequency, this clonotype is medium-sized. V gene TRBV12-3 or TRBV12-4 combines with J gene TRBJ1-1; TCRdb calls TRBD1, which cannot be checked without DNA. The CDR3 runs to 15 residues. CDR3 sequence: CASSPGQGARPEAFF.

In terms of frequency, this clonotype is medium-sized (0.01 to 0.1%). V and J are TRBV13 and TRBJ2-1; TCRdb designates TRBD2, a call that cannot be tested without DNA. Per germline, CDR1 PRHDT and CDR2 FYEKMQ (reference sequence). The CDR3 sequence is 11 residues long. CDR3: CASSRPPEQFF.

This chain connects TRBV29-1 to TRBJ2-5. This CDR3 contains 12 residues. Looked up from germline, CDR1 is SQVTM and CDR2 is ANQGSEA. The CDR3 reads CSVDFYQETQYF.

This CDR3 is CSVEVGDTEAFF. V and J are TRBV29-1 and TRBJ1-1; lacking DNA, the TRBD1 call made by TCRdb goes unchecked. This CDR3 has 12 residues. Germline V CDR1 and CDR2: SQVTM, ANQGSEA.

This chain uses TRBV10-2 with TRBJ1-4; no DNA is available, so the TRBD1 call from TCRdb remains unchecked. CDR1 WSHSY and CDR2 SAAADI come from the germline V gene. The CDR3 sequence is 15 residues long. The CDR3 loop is CASSVGVAQGMELFF.

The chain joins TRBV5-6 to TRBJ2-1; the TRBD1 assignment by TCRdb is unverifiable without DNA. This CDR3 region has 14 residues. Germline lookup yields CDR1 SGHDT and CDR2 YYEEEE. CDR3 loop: CASSSDRSYNEQFF.

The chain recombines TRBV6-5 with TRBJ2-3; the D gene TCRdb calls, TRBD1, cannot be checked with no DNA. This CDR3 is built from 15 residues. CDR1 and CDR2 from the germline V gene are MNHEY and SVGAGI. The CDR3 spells CASSYDRGREDTQYF.

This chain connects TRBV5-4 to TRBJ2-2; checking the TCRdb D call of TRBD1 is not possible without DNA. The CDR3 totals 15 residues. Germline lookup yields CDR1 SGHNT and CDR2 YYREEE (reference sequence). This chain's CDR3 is CASSLEGQPTGELFF.

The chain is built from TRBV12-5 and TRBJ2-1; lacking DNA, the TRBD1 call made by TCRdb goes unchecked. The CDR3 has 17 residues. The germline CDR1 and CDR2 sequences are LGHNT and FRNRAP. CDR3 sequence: CASGPELQGIPYNEQFF.

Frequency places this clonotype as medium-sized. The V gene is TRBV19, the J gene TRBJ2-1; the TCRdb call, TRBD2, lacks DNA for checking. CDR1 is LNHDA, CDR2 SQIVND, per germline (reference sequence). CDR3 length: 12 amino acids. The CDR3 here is CASSGGASEQFF.

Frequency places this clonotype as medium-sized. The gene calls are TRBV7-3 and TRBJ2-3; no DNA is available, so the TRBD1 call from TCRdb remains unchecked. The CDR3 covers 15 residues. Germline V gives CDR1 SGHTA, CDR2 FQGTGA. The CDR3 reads CASSPGQGFTDTQYF.